Listed below are T cell receptor beta chains from one sample, sequenced in a study of identical twins. Using its own MiXCR run on the 5' RACE reads, TCRdb lists one record per CDR3 protein. The sample contains just under 550,000 distinct CDR3 sequences, nearly 15% of which appear only once. These data were also filed under a second study, of yellow fever vaccine responses in identical twins.

The sample comprised CD4+ T cells sorted from blood. Receptors were obtained from a woman aged 18-30 years in good health. Each CDR3 is given with its conserved first and last residue. Each record gives: clone size, V gene, D gene, J gene, CDR3 DNA, CDR3 protein. The D gene is left open where the match is weak. A row's size may be missing; if present it is once, few, many or a size class.

NA	TRBV29-1	NA	TRBJ2-1	TGCAGCACCCAGGAGAGAAACAATGAGCAGTTCTTC	CSTQERNNEQFF
few	TRBV7-9	TRBD2	TRBJ2-1	TGTGCCGGCGGGACTAGCGGGAGTAATGAGCAGTTCTTC	CAGGTSGSNEQFF
few	TRBV29-1	TRBD1	TRBJ2-5	TGCAGCGTTTCGAAACAGGGGGAAGCACAAGAGACCCAGTACTTC	CSVSKQGEAQETQYF
NA	TRBV5-1	TRBD2	TRBJ2-5	TGCGCCAGCAGCTACCGCCAGGGAGGGGAAGAGACCCAGTACTTC	CASSYRQGGEETQYF
NA	TRBV5-6	NA	TRBJ1-5	TGTGCCAGCAGCTTGAGAGTTAGCAATCAGCCCCAGCATTTT	CASSLRVSNQPQHF
NA	TRBV20-1	NA	TRBJ2-1	TGCAGTGCCGAGGACCGTGACAATGAGCAGTTCTTC	CSAEDRDNEQFF
few	TRBV7-2	TRBD1	TRBJ2-7	TGTGCCAGCAGCTTCTGGACAGGGGCCTACGAGCAGTACTTC	CASSFWTGAYEQYF
NA	TRBV2	NA	TRBJ2-1	TGTGCCAGCACTGGCGGGGCGGTCTCCTACAATGAGCAGTTCTTC	CASTGGAVSYNEQFF
few	TRBV24-1	TRBD2	TRBJ2-2	TGTGCCACCAGTGCCCTAGCGGGAGTTACCGGGGAGCTGTTTTTT	CATSALAGVTGELFF
NA	TRBV12-3/TRBV12-4	TRBD2	TRBJ2-5	TGTGCCAGCAGTTTGACTAGCAGACTACAAGAGACCCAGTACTTC	CASSLTSRLQETQYF
NA	TRBV5-1	NA	TRBJ2-3	TGCGCCAGCTCGCACGAGGGGGTCGGCACAGATACGCAGTATTTT	CASSHEGVGTDTQYF
NA	TRBV28	NA	TRBJ2-7	TGTGCCAGCAGTTTGCCCGTTAGCGGTTACGAGCAGTACTTC	CASSLPVSGYEQYF
few	TRBV14	NA	TRBJ2-1	TGTGCCAGCAGCCGTTCAGCGGACAGCTCCTACAATGAGCAGTTCTTC	CASSRSADSSYNEQFF
few	TRBV2	NA	TRBJ2-7	TGTGCCAGCAGTGAAGTTCTAATTGGCTCCTACGAGCAGTACTTC	CASSEVLIGSYEQYF
NA	TRBV29-1	NA	TRBJ2-1	TGCAGCGTTGAATGGGTAAACTATGAGCAGTTCTTC	CSVEWVNYEQFF
many	TRBV10-3	NA	TRBJ2-7	TGTGCCATCAGTGAGGGCCCCGTTTACGAGCAGTACTTC	CAISEGPVYEQYF
few	TRBV10-3	TRBD1	TRBJ2-3	TGTGCCATCAGTGAGTCCGTCCAGGGGGCGGCAGATACGCAGTATTTT	CAISESVQGAADTQYF
many	TRBV12-3/TRBV12-4	NA	TRBJ2-3	TGTGCCAGCAGGCCAATGCAGGGGCGCACAGATACGCAGTATTTT	CASRPMQGRTDTQYF
NA	TRBV5-5	TRBD1	TRBJ2-1	TGTGCCAGCAGCGAACAGGGGCCCCTCTACAATGAGCAGTTCTTC	CASSEQGPLYNEQFF
many	TRBV12-3/TRBV12-4	NA	TRBJ2-1	TGTGCCAGCAGTTTAGGTATTGAGCAGTTCTTC	CASSLGIEQFF
few	TRBV28	NA	TRBJ2-1	TGTGCCAGCAGGTCCGGACTGTCCCGCTCCTACAATGAGCAGTTCTTC	CASRSGLSRSYNEQFF
NA	TRBV6-5	NA	TRBJ1-5	TGTGCCAGCAGTTCGGACGGTTCGGAGTGGCAGCCCCAGCATTTT	CASSSDGSEWQPQHF
NA	TRBV20-1	TRBD2	TRBJ2-1	TGCAGTGCTAGACGCAGAACTAGCGGGAGGAGGGAGTTCTTC	CSARRRTSGRREFF
few	TRBV3-1	NA	TRBJ1-1	TGTGCCAGCAGCAAAGGAAAGGGCCCTGAAGCTTTCTTT	CASSKGKGPEAFF
few	TRBV3-1	NA	TRBJ2-1	TGTGCCAGCAGCCCCCTCGTCCGGGCCAGGGATGAGCAGTTCTTC	CASSPLVRARDEQFF
NA	TRBV12-3/TRBV12-4	NA	TRBJ2-5	TGTGCCAGCAGCTTGCGGACATCTTTAGAGACCCAGTACTTC	CASSLRTSLETQYF
NA	TRBV12-3/TRBV12-4	NA	TRBJ2-3	TGTGCCAGCAGTGTAAATTCTGGGGGCACAGATACGCAGTATTTT	CASSVNSGGTDTQYF
NA	TRBV20-1	NA	TRBJ1-4	TGCAGTGCTAGAGCCGATAATGAAAAACTGTTTTTT	CSARADNEKLFF
few	TRBV20-1	NA	TRBJ2-5	TGCAGTGCCCCCCGGGACACCCAAGAGACCCAGTACTTC	CSAPRDTQETQYF
NA	TRBV12-3/TRBV12-4	TRBD1	TRBJ2-7	TGTGCCAGCAGTCTTCGACAGGGGGTTGGTGGCGAGCAGTACTTC	CASSLRQGVGGEQYF
NA	TRBV20-1	TRBD2	TRBJ2-7	TGCAGTGCTAGAGGAAGCCCGGGACTAGCGGGAGGGGATTTCTACGAGCAGTACTTC	CSARGSPGLAGGDFYEQYF
many	TRBV7-9	NA	TRBJ1-3	TGTGCCAGCAGCCCACGTTCGGAGGCCTCTGGAAACACCATATATTTT	CASSPRSEASGNTIYF
few	TRBV6-5	NA	TRBJ2-3	TGTGCCAGCAGTTACGGGGCCAACACAGATACGCAGTATTTT	CASSYGANTDTQYF
NA	TRBV5-6	TRBD1	TRBJ1-4	TGTGCCAGCAGCTTGGGGGACAGTAATGAAAAACTGTTTTTT	CASSLGDSNEKLFF
NA	TRBV25-1	TRBD2	TRBJ2-1	TGTGCCAGCAGTGAATGGGGGTGGGGGACTAGCCAAAACAATGAGCAGTTCTTC	CASSEWGWGTSQNNEQFF
few	TRBV10-3	NA	TRBJ2-4	TGTGCCATCAGTGCCGGCAGGGGATACATTCAGTACTTC	CAISAGRGYIQYF
once	TRBV4-1	TRBD1	TRBJ2-2	TGCGCCAGCAGCCCCCGGACAGGGGAGAACACCGGGGGGCTGTTTTTT	CASSPRTGENTGGLFF
few	TRBV6-1	NA	TRBJ2-7	TGTGCCAGCAGACGGGACCCTAGCTCCTACGAGCAGTACTTC	CASRRDPSSYEQYF
few	TRBV5-1	TRBD2	TRBJ2-1	TGCGCCAGCAGCTTGGTGCAGCGGGGAAACAATGAGCAGTTCTTC	CASSLVQRGNNEQFF
few	TRBV13	TRBD2	TRBJ2-2	TGTGCCAGCAGCCCAAACGGGCTAGCGGGGGTAACGAACACCGGGGAGCTGTTTTTT	CASSPNGLAGVTNTGELFF
few	TRBV6-1	TRBD1	TRBJ2-3	TGTGCCAGCAGTACCTATACAGGGGAGAGGGGCACAGATACGCAGTATTTT	CASSTYTGERGTDTQYF
NA	TRBV5-1	NA	TRBJ2-5	TGCGCCAGCAGCTTCGGTGAACTGGAAGAGACCCAGTACTTC	CASSFGELEETQYF